The next 28 T cell receptor beta chains were all read from a single sample in a study of blood T cell repertoires in COVID-19. The data were produced by immunoSEQ multiplex PCR, yet TCRdb's version contains in-frame clones alone and is incomplete. The sample lists about 12,000 clones, approximately 73% seen once, with 30% in the top ten. Sequencing used peripheral blood. The source of these receptors is a human donor in a cohort sampled during active COVID-19.

V and J are TRBV28 and TRBJ1-2; no definite D call. This CDR3 has 13 residues. Trimming took 8 bases from V and 2 from J, leaving 12 bases between them. The germline V gene encodes CDR1 MDHEN and CDR2 SYDVKM. The CDR3 reads CASSLIQNYGYTF. In DNA form, the CDR3 reads TGTGCCAGCTCCCTTATCCAGAACTATGGCTACACCTTC.

This chain connects TRBV7-2 to TRBJ2-7, with 8 bases fitting TRBD1. Trimming cost V 0 bases and J 6 bases; bases outside gene matches: 7. CDR1 and CDR2 (germline): SGHTA, FQGNSA. This CDR3 is built from 15 residues. CDR3 DNA: TGTGCCAGCAGCTTAGCAGGACAGGGACTGGGCGAGCAGTACTTC. Translating gives CASSLAGQGLGEQYF.

The gene calls are TRBV21-1 and TRBJ2-7; the table's D call TRBD2 went unverified against the DNA. TRBV21-1 is a pseudogene segment. The CDR3 runs 20 residues. This chain's CDR3 is CASSKKIGLGGSGCTYEQYF. CDR3 nucleotide sequence: TGTGCCAGCAGCAAAAAAATAGGGCTTGGGGGTAGCGGGTGCACCTACGAGCAGTACTTC.

The CDR3 DNA reads as TGCGCCAGCAGCCAAGTTCCGGGGTCGATCGAGCAGTACTTC. Protein product: CASSQVPGSIEQYF. The chain couples TRBV4-1 to TRBJ2-7; weak D call: TRBD2 (5 bases). Germline lookup yields CDR1 MGHRA and CDR2 YSYEKL. This CDR3 comprises 14 residues. Trimming left V 1 base short and J 6 bases short, with 13 bases between.

This clone came up once. The V gene is TRBV24-1, the J gene TRBJ2-3; unclear D gene. V lost 5 bases, J lost 5 bases, and 13 bases lay in between. The germline V gene encodes CDR1 KGHDR and CDR2 SFDVKD. The CDR3 contains 14 residues. The CDR3 nucleotides are TGTGCCACCAGTGGAGCTAGGTTTCGAGATACGCAGTATTTT. Its translation: CATSGARFRDTQYF.

The chain is built from TRBV6-5 and TRBJ1-6, with TRBD1 identical over 9 bases. Losses at the gene ends were 6 bases for V and 9 bases for J; bases not matched to a gene: 9. Germline values: CDR1 MNHEY, CDR2 SVGAGI. This CDR3 contains 15 residues. The CDR3 region has the DNA TGTGCCAGCAGCTTGGGACAGGGAGGAGGTTCACCCCTCCACTTT. The encoded protein is CASSLGQGGGSPLHF.

The CDR3: CASSLARQTPSYNEQFF. DNA for the CDR3: TGTGCCAGCAGCTTAGCTCGACAAACTCCTTCCTACAATGAGCAGTTCTTC. This chain uses TRBV11-3 with TRBJ2-1, with D unresolved. From germline, CDR1 is SGHNT and CDR2 YENEEA. The CDR3 has 17 residues. V was trimmed by 1 base and J by 1 base, leaving 14 bases between them.

The genes are TRBV7-2 and TRBJ1-3, with 7 bases identical to TRBD1. CDR1 and CDR2 from the germline V gene are SGHTA and FQGNSA. V lost 1 base and J lost 3; bases outside the gene matches: 12. The CDR3 is 18 amino acids. This chain's CDR3 is CASSLVTTGARIGNTIYF. CDR3 bases: TGTGCCAGCAGCTTAGTGACAACAGGGGCAAGAATTGGAAACACCATATATTTT.

As regards this clone: The conserved closing phenylalanine or tryptophan is absent in this CDR3, likely reflecting a read error. It is unclear where the CDR3 begins or ends on the DNA, so no DNA is shown, and the CDR3 is as TCRdb lists it. The V call is TRBV7-9, the J call TRBJ1-6. Germline CDR1 SEHNR, CDR2 FQNEAQ (reference sequence). Counting both end residues, the CDR3 totals 10 amino acids. The CDR3: CASSSTHAAS.

The V and J genes are TRBV2 and TRBJ1-1; D is ambiguous. The CDR3 consists of 14 residues. Looked up from germline, CDR1 is SNHLY and CDR2 is FYNNEI. V was cut by 0 bases and J by 1 base, with 6 bases left in between. CDR3 sequence: CASSEAAWNTEAFF. The CDR3, as DNA: TGTGCCAGCAGTGAAGCAGCTTGGAACACTGAAGCTTTCTTT. Full variable domain (rest looked up from reference TRBV2 and TRBJ1-1): EPEVTQTPSHQVTQMGQEVILRCVPISNHLYFYWYRQILGQKVEFLVSFYNNEISEKSEIFDDQFSVERPDGSNFTLKIRSTKLEDSAMYFCASSEAAWNTEAFFGQGTRLTVV.

J is TRBJ2-1 and V is TRBV7-2, with 7 bases lining up with TRBD2. Trimming removed 1 base from V and 7 bases from J; junction bases left unmatched: 7. This CDR3 has 15 residues. From germline, CDR1 is SGHTA and CDR2 FQGNSA. In DNA form, the CDR3 reads TGTGCCAGCAGCTTAGACGGGAGGAAGGGGAATGAGCAGTTCTTC. Amino acid sequence: CASSLDGRKGNEQFF. Full variable domain (remainder filled in from reference TRBV7-2 and TRBJ2-1): GAGVSQSPSNKVTEKGKDVELRCDPISGHTALYWYRQSLGQGLEFLIYFQGNSAPDKSGLPSDRFSAERTGGSVSTLTIQRTQQEDSAVYLCASSLDGRKGNEQFFGPGTRLTVL.

The chain joins TRBV9 to TRBJ2-7; a weak D match, TRBD2 (6 bases). V lost 0 bases, J lost 4 bases, and 14 bases lay in between. CDR1 is SGDLS and CDR2 is YYNGEE in the germline V gene. The CDR3 loop spans 15 amino acids. CDR3: CASSVGGKGGYEQYF. CDR3 DNA: TGTGCCAGCAGCGTAGGCGGAAAAGGAGGGTACGAGCAGTACTTC.

The chain joins TRBV3-1 (or the pseudogene TRBV3-2) to TRBJ1-4, with TRBD1 as a possible D gene (5 bases). V lost 5 bases, J lost 8 bases, and 15 bases lay in between. The CDR3 is 14 residues long. The germline V gene has CDR1 LGHDT and CDR2 YNNKEL (reference sequence). CDR3 in amino acids: CASSNQGRGEKLFF. In DNA form, the CDR3 reads TGTGCCAGCAGCAACCAGGGTCGTGGGGAAAAACTGTTTTTT.

This clone was detected only a few times. V usage is TRBV19 and J usage is TRBJ1-2; D gene uncertain. This CDR3 comprises 13 residues. Germline V lookup: CDR1 LNHDA, CDR2 SQIVND (reference sequence). The V end was cut by 4 bases, the J end by 7 bases, with 13 bases between. For the CDR3, the DNA is TGTGCCAGTAGTAGCTGGGCAGAGAGTGGCTACACCTTC. Its translation: CASSSWAESGYTF.

The gene calls are TRBV4-3 and TRBJ1-1; 7 nucleotides line up with TRBD1. The germline V gene encodes CDR1 LGHNA and CDR2 YSLEER. The CDR3 sequence is 15 residues long. The junction had 4 bases not matched to a gene; V was cut back by 3 bases and J by 0 bases. The CDR3 spells CASSHWGQMNTEAFF. CDR3 nucleotide sequence: TGCGCCAGCAGCCACTGGGGACAGATGAACACTGAAGCTTTCTTT.

This chain uses TRBV2 with TRBJ2-3, with 7 bases identical to TRBD2. CDR3 size: 15 residues. Germline V gene lookup returns CDR1 SNHLY and CDR2 FYNNEI. J lost 3 bases, V lost 5 bases, and 8 bases had no gene match. CDR3 nucleotides: TGTGCCAGCAGTCTTAGCGGGCCCCAAACAGATACGCAGTATTTT. It encodes CASSLSGPQTDTQYF.

The V and J genes are TRBV12-3 or TRBV12-4 and TRBJ2-7, with 7 bases lining up with TRBD2. Trimming cost V 4 bases and J 5 bases; bases outside gene matches: 5. This CDR3 comprises 13 residues. This CDR3 reads CASSSGGSHEQYF. CDR3 nucleotide sequence: TGTGCCAGCAGTTCTGGCGGGAGCCACGAGCAGTACTTC.

The chain joins TRBV27 to TRBJ2-2; TRBD1 agrees at 8 bases. Unmatched junction bases numbered 6, after V lost 4 bases and J lost 8 bases. The CDR3 has 14 residues. CDR1 and CDR2 (germline): MNHEY, SMNVEV (reference sequence). The CDR3 nucleotides read TGTGCCAGCAGTTGGCAGGGGGCGGGTGGGGAGCTGTTTTTT. It codes for CASSWQGAGGELFF.

The V gene is TRBV11-2, the J gene TRBJ2-2, with 11 nucleotides matching TRBD1. In germline, CDR1 is SGHAT, CDR2 FQNNGV. The CDR3 sequence is 17 residues long. Trimming removed 6 bases from V and 6 bases from J; junction bases left unmatched: 12. The CDR3 region has the DNA TGTGCCAGCAGGAGGACAGGGGGCGCGGTAGGGGCCGGGGAGCTGTTTTTT. This encodes CASRRTGGAVGAGELFF.

V usage is TRBV6-5 and J usage is TRBJ2-1, with a tentative D call TRBD1 (6 bases). The CDR3 consists of 15 residues. Per the germline V gene, CDR1 is MNHEY and CDR2 is SVGAGI. V lost 10 bases and J 9 bases, leaving 25 bases between the germline ends. The CDR3 DNA follows: TGTGCCACCACCCCCCCGGGACACCCAACGGGTGAGCAGTTCTTC. This gives the protein CATTPPGHPTGEQFF.

In this sample, this clone turned up once. The V call is TRBV7-2, the J call TRBJ2-1; no clear D. V lost 1 base and J lost 9, with 10 bases in between. The CDR3 spans 13 residues. The germline V gene encodes CDR1 SGHTA and CDR2 FQGNSA. The CDR3 sequence is CASSLVQAGEQFF. The CDR3 DNA reads TGTGCCAGCAGCTTAGTCCAGGCTGGTGAGCAGTTCTTC.

This clone was found a few times. One end of the junction varies from germline; a read error may be responsible. The V gene is TRBV5-6, the J gene TRBJ1-1; weak D call: TRBD1 (6 bases). In germline, CDR1 is SGHDT, CDR2 YYEEEE. This CDR3 spans 16 amino acids. In DNA form, the CDR3 reads TGTGCCAGCAGCTTGGCCTTTGGACAGCGGAACGCTGAAGCTTTCTTT. Amino acids: CASSLAFGQRNAEAFF.

This clone rates as medium-sized (0.01 to 0.1%). This chain links TRBV4-3 with TRBJ2-7, with D possibly TRBD1 on 5 matching bases. CDR3 length: 14 residues. Germline V gene data show CDR1 as LGHNA and CDR2 as YSLEER. V was pared by 0 bases and J by 2 bases, with 8 bases between. In DNA form, the CDR3 reads TGCGCCAGCAGCCAAGATCCAGGGACCTACGAGCAGTACTTC. Its translation is CASSQDPGTYEQYF.

This clone was recorded a few times. The chain recombines TRBV11-2 with TRBJ2-7; D uncertain. CDR1 is SGHAT, CDR2 FQNNGV, per germline. V dropped 0 bases and J dropped 3 bases, with 6 bases sitting between them. The CDR3 covers 13 residues. CDR3: CASSLESGYEQYF. The CDR3 DNA sequence: TGTGCCAGCAGCTTAGAGTCAGGCTACGAGCAGTACTTC.

This clone has more than one count but fewer than ten. The gene calls are TRBV19 and TRBJ2-5; 12 bases are a match to TRBD1. After removal of 6 bases from V and 5 bases from J, the junction contained 7 bases not matched to a gene. Germline V gene sequence: CDR1 LNHDA, CDR2 SQIVND (reference sequence). The CDR3 is 15 residues long. DNA of the CDR3: TGTGCCAGTAGGAAGGGACAGGGGGCCGGGGAGACCCAGTACTTC. Its translation is CASRKGQGAGETQYF.

In DNA, the CDR3 is TGTGCCTGGTCGGGAAGGTTCTACGAGCAGTACTTC. It specifies CAWSGRFYEQYF. This chain links TRBV30 with TRBJ2-7; a possible D gene is TRBD2 (5 bases). V was clipped by 5 bases and J by 3 bases, with 11 bases between them. CDR3 size: 12 residues. The germline CDR1 and CDR2 sequences are GTSNPN and SVGIG (reference sequence).

V is TRBV28 and J is TRBJ2-3; 13 bases match TRBD2. Trimming took 9 bases from V and 3 from J; bases not matched to a gene: 3. The CDR3 sequence is 14 residues long. Germline CDR1 reads MDHEN; CDR2 reads SYDVKM. The CDR3 DNA follows: TGTGCCAGTTCGGGACTAGCGGGGACAGATACGCAGTATTTT. Protein sequence: CASSGLAGTDTQYF. The full variable domain, rest sourced from reference TRBV28 and TRBJ2-3, is DVKVTQSSRYLVKRTGEKVFLECVQDMDHENMFWYRQDPGLGLRLIYFSYDVKMKEKGDIPEGYSVSREKKERFSLILESASTNQTSMYLCASSGLAGTDTQYFGPGTRLTVL.

The J gene is TRBJ2-2, the V gene TRBV18; a possible D gene is TRBD2 (6 bases). The CDR3 covers 15 residues. Germline V gene sequence: CDR1 KGHSH, CDR2 LQKENI. The V end was cut by 1 base, the J end by 2 bases, with 8 bases between. CDR3 region: CASSPRLDNTGELFF. DNA for the CDR3: TGTGCCAGCTCACCACGACTAGACAACACCGGGGAGCTGTTTTTT.